The rows below give T cell receptor beta chains drawn from one sample of a study of identical twins. TCRdb redid the calling of the 5' RACE reads with MiXCR, one entry per CDR3 protein. Among about 500,000 distinct CDR3 sequences listed, around 15% were seen once. These records were also assigned to another study, of yellow fever vaccine responses in identical twins.

Input material: CD4+ T cells sorted from blood. These receptors were collected from a woman aged 18-29 years in good health. Each CDR3 is given with its conserved first and last residue. A D gene is named only where the DNA matches it firmly. Expanded clones are given a class, and other clones once, few, many or no size at all.

d_call,clone_size,v_call,j_call,cdr3_aa,cdr3_nt
NA,many,TRBV12-3/TRBV12-4,TRBJ2-1,CASSLWDQPPYNEQFF,TGTGCCAGCAGTTTATGGGACCAACCCCCCTACAATGAGCAGTTCTTC
TRBD1,few,TRBV7-8,TRBJ2-7,CASSSPRQGYEQYF,TGTGCCAGCAGCTCTCCCAGACAGGGCTACGAGCAGTACTTC
TRBD2,few,TRBV3-1,TRBJ2-5,CASRTSGYQETQYF,TGTGCCAGCAGAACTAGCGGGTACCAAGAGACCCAGTACTTC
TRBD1,NA,TRBV12-3/TRBV12-4,TRBJ2-5,CASRNRGRLSQYF,TGTGCCAGCAGAAACAGGGGGAGGTTGTCCCAGTACTTC
NA,few,TRBV28,TRBJ2-2,CASRMDRAQFTGELFF,TGTGCCAGCAGGATGGACCGGGCCCAGTTCACCGGGGAGCTGTTTTTT
NA,NA,TRBV2,TRBJ2-3,CASRLREFGDTQYF,TGTGCCAGCAGACTCAGGGAGTTCGGAGATACGCAGTATTTT
NA,few,TRBV2,TRBJ2-7,CASSDGLVSYEQYF,TGTGCCAGCAGTGATGGCCTAGTAAGCTACGAGCAGTACTTC
TRBD2,many,TRBV29-1,TRBJ2-1,CSGLAGGDEQFF,TGCAGCGGTCTAGCGGGAGGCGATGAGCAGTTCTTC
TRBD2,NA,TRBV9,TRBJ2-7,CASSDGLAKEQYF,TGTGCCAGCAGCGACGGACTAGCCAAGGAGCAGTACTTC
NA,few,TRBV7-2,TRBJ2-4,CASSLSEVAKNIQYF,TGTGCCAGCAGCTTATCGGAGGTAGCCAAAAACATTCAGTACTTC
NA,many,TRBV7-9,TRBJ2-7,CASSHRTESSYEQYF,TGTGCCAGCAGCCATCGGACAGAAAGCTCCTACGAGCAGTACTTC
NA,few,TRBV12-3/TRBV12-4,TRBJ1-1,CASSPFGTEAFF,TGTGCCAGCAGCCCGTTTGGCACTGAAGCTTTCTTT
TRBD1,many,TRBV5-1,TRBJ1-6,CASSVGQDNSPLHF,TGCGCCAGCAGCGTGGGACAGGATAATTCACCCCTCCACTTT
NA,NA,TRBV11-3,TRBJ2-7,CASSLTGRDEQYF,TGTGCCAGCAGCTTAACAGGGAGGGACGAGCAGTACTTC
NA,NA,TRBV10-3,TRBJ1-1,CAITRTVDMNTEAFF,TGTGCCATCACCCGGACAGTAGACATGAACACTGAAGCTTTCTTT
NA,many,TRBV5-5,TRBJ2-1,CASSLLDEQFF,TGTGCCAGCAGCTTGCTGGATGAGCAGTTCTTC
NA,few,TRBV29-1,TRBJ2-3,CSVDGKGTDTQYF,TGCAGCGTTGACGGGAAAGGCACAGATACGCAGTATTTT
TRBD1,few,TRBV4-3,TRBJ2-1,CASSQTGTGRTNEQFF,TGCGCCAGCAGCCAAACCGGGACAGGGAGGACCAATGAGCAGTTCTTC
NA,few,TRBV10-3,TRBJ1-1,CAISVGGSSMNTEAFF,TGTGCCATCAGTGTCGGGGGGTCAAGCATGAACACTGAAGCTTTCTTT
TRBD2,NA,TRBV24-1,TRBJ2-3,CATSDGAGGTDTQYF,TGTGCCACCAGTGATGGAGCGGGAGGTACAGATACGCAGTATTTT
NA,many,TRBV20-1,TRBJ2-7,CSARSGAVDEQYF,TGCAGTGCCCGATCGGGGGCGGTCGACGAGCAGTACTTC
NA,many,TRBV4-3,TRBJ2-5,CASSQAQTGTNTGTQYF,TGCGCCAGCAGCCAAGCCCAGACCGGGACAAACACGGGGACCCAGTACTTC
NA,NA,TRBV20-1,TRBJ2-7,CSAVRMTVSYEQYF,TGCAGTGCCGTCCGGATGACAGTGTCCTACGAGCAGTACTTC
TRBD2,few,TRBV12-3/TRBV12-4,TRBJ2-2,CASSLASGTKTGELFF,TGTGCCAGCAGTTTAGCCAGTGGGACTAAAACCGGGGAGCTGTTTTTT
NA,few,TRBV6-1,TRBJ2-5,CASSSGPQQETQYF,TGTGCCAGCAGCTCCGGGCCCCAGCAGGAGACCCAGTACTTC
TRBD2,few,TRBV11-2,TRBJ2-7,CASSPSGLAGVYEQYF,TGTGCCAGCAGCCCCTCGGGACTAGCGGGAGTTTACGAGCAGTACTTC
TRBD1,many,TRBV25-1,TRBJ1-2,CAAPGQFF,TGTGCCGCCCCGGGACAGTTTTTC
TRBD1,NA,TRBV5-1,TRBJ2-3,CASKTGGSGDTQYF,TGCGCCAGCAAGACAGGGGGCAGTGGAGATACGCAGTATTTT
TRBD2,NA,TRBV6-5,TRBJ2-5,CASSYSSGGQETQYF,TGTGCCAGCAGTTACTCGAGCGGGGGCCAAGAGACCCAGTACTTC
TRBD1,many,TRBV6-2/TRBV6-3,TRBJ1-1,CASNRGPGTEAFF,TGTGCCAGCAACAGGGGGCCGGGCACTGAAGCTTTCTTT
TRBD2,few,TRBV2,TRBJ2-7,CASTPPRGTSTLYEQYF,TGTGCCAGCACTCCACCCCGGGGGACTAGCACCCTCTACGAGCAGTACTTC
NA,NA,TRBV5-6,TRBJ2-5,CASSFLRETQYF,TGTGCCAGCAGCTTTTTGCGGGAGACCCAGTACTTC
TRBD2,few,TRBV27,TRBJ2-1,CASSIGLAGGPGVYEQFF,TGTGCCAGCAGTATCGGACTAGCGGGGGGGCCGGGAGTCTATGAGCAGTTCTTC
NA,few,TRBV10-3,TRBJ2-3,CAIKTGETSTDTQYF,TGTGCCATCAAAACGGGGGAGACGAGCACAGATACGCAGTATTTT
TRBD2,NA,TRBV7-3,TRBJ2-2,CASSHPRGGNTGELFF,TGTGCCAGCAGCCATCCTCGCGGGGGGAACACCGGGGAGCTGTTTTTT
TRBD2,NA,TRBV5-5,TRBJ2-3,CASSLVSAGGRDTQYF,TGTGCCAGCAGCTTGGTTAGCGCGGGGGGGCGCGATACGCAGTATTTT
NA,few,TRBV20-1,TRBJ2-5,CSAMGGAETQYF,TGCAGTGCTATGGGCGGGGCGGAGACCCAGTACTTC
TRBD1,few,TRBV6-1,TRBJ2-3,CASSENRGLNTQYF,TGTGCCAGCAGTGAGAACAGGGGTTTGAATACGCAGTATTTT
NA,few,TRBV20-1,TRBJ2-7,CSAREETATYEQYF,TGCAGTGCTAGAGAGGAGACAGCAACCTACGAGCAGTACTTC